One sample yielded the 14 T cell receptor beta chains listed below, sequenced in a study of regulatory T cells in long-lasting Graves disease. Time point described: newly diagnosed GD, antithyroid drugs for less than 3 months. Extracted PBMC RNA gave rise to the TCR library. Researchers made TCR beta libraries by using iRepertoire HTBI primers and running Arm-PCR on CDR3 regions. TCRdb reprocessed the multiplex PCR reads with MiXCR, giving one entry per CDR3 protein. This repertoire shows around 500,000 distinct CDR3 sequences, approximately 12% found once; its top ten account for approximately 9%. This sample was shared with a second study, whose subject was T cells in Graves' hyperthyroidism and ophthalmopathy.

The specimen was peripheral blood mononuclear cells (PBMCs), collected at new diagnosis, from a patient treated with antithyroid drugs. Receptors originate from a young woman with Graves disease.

The table lists this clonotype with many counts. The chain couples TRBV3-1 to TRBJ1-4, with D perhaps matching TRBD1 (5 bases). The CDR3 loop spans 15 amino acids. Germline-derived CDR1 and CDR2 are LGHDT and YNNKEL (reference sequence). V lost 0 bases to trimming and J lost 11 bases, with 16 bases between them. The CDR3 protein is CASSQDGTSTQKLFF. The CDR3 DNA sequence: TGTGCCAGCAGCCAAGACGGGACCTCCACTCAGAAACTGTTTTTT.

This clonotype has ten or more counts. The chain combines TRBV12-3 or TRBV12-4 with TRBJ1-5; D unclear. This CDR3 contains 14 residues. V lost 7 bases, J lost 2 bases, and 12 bases lay in between. The CDR3 region has the DNA TGTGCCAGCACTTTTTTCGGGGGCAATCAGCCCCAGCATTTT. The encoded protein is CASTFFGGNQPQHF.

This clonotype showed up many times. V is TRBV6-1 and J is TRBJ2-3, with D unclear. Germline lookup yields CDR1 MNHNS and CDR2 SASEGT. Between the trimmed V and J ends, which lost 8 bases and 1 base, there was a span of 13 bases. CDR3 length: 14 residues. The CDR3 region has the DNA TGTGCCAGCGGGCTCCCCGGACGCACAGATACGCAGTATTTT. This gives the protein CASGLPGRTDTQYF.

The chain links TRBV29-1 to TRBJ1-2; TRBD1 agrees at 7 bases. Unmatched junction bases numbered 10, after V lost 5 bases and J lost 7 bases. The CDR3 sequence is 13 residues long. Germline CDR1 is SQVTM and CDR2 is ANQGSEA. The CDR3 region is CSVKPGQKFGYTF. In DNA, the CDR3 is TGCAGCGTTAAGCCGGGACAGAAGTTTGGCTACACCTTC.

This clonotype appeared many times. V is TRBV5-5 and J is TRBJ1-3; D is ambiguous. This CDR3 spans 14 amino acids. V was shortened by 0 bases and J by 4 bases, with 8 bases between the two germline ends. Germline CDR1 reads SGHKS; CDR2 reads YYEKEE (reference sequence). The CDR3 loop reads CASSLEGTGNTIYF. The DNA for the CDR3 is TGTGCCAGCAGCTTGGAGGGAACGGGAAACACCATATATTTT.

Many counts were recorded for this clonotype. The chain combines TRBV27 with TRBJ2-2; 8 nucleotides align to TRBD2. Germline assignment: CDR1 MNHEY and CDR2 SMNVEV (reference sequence). The CDR3 consists of 17 residues. Trimming took 5 bases from V and 4 from J; bases not matched to a gene: 12. CDR3 sequence reads: CASSPIRGGAGTGELFF. The CDR3 nucleotides are TGTGCCAGCAGTCCGATACGGGGGGGGGCCGGCACCGGGGAGCTGTTTTTT.

The rearrangement links TRBV4-1 to TRBJ1-1; D is ambiguous. V shed 0 bases and J shed 5 bases, with 13 bases lying between them. Germline CDR1 MGHRA, CDR2 YSYEKL. The CDR3 sequence is 15 residues long. Here the CDR3 reads CASSQDRRVDTEAFF. In DNA, the CDR3 is TGCGCCAGCAGCCAAGATCGCCGAGTAGATACTGAAGCTTTCTTT.

The V gene is TRBV3-1, the J gene TRBJ2-7, with D possibly matching TRBD2 (6 bases). The CDR3 consists of 16 residues. The germline V gene has CDR1 LGHDT and CDR2 YNNKEL (reference sequence). V gave up 3 bases and J gave up 2 bases, with 17 bases separating them. CDR3 DNA: TGTGCCAGCAGCCACGCGGGGCCATCTAGGGCCTACGAGCAGTACTTC. Protein product: CASSHAGPSRAYEQYF.

The gene calls are TRBV29-1 and TRBJ2-3, with TRBD1 identical over 12 bases. Looked up from germline, CDR1 is SQVTM and CDR2 is ANQGSEA. The trim removed 6 bases at V and 4 bases at J, leaving 8 bases unmatched. There are 15 residues in the CDR3. The CDR3 DNA reads TGCAGCGTGACTTTGGGACAGGGGGCCCCAGATACGCAGTATTTT. Its translation: CSVTLGQGAPDTQYF.

This clonotype was counted ten times or more. CDR3 loop: CASSPPLQGYEQYF. CDR3 bases: TGTGCCAGCAGCCCACCTTTACAGGGCTACGAGCAGTACTTC. The J gene is TRBJ2-7, the V gene TRBV3-1; tentatively, D is TRBD1 (6 bases). The germline gives CDR1 LGHDT, CDR2 YNNKEL (reference sequence). V shed 4 bases and J shed 3 bases, with 13 bases lying between them. This CDR3 has 14 residues.

This clonotype has at least ten counts. This chain uses TRBV3-1 with TRBJ2-1; TRBD1 matches 9 bases. CDR3 length: 16 amino acids. The trim removed 4 bases at V and 7 bases at J, leaving 11 bases unmatched. Germline assignment: CDR1 LGHDT and CDR2 YNNKEL (reference sequence). CDR3 DNA: TGTGCCAGCAGCCTAACCGGGACAGGGATAAAAAATGAGCAGTTCTTC. Protein product: CASSLTGTGIKNEQFF.

This clonotype came up many times. CDR3 nucleotides: TGTGCCAGCATAGGAACGTACATCTCTGGAAACACCATATATTTT. This gives the protein CASIGTYISGNTIYF. This rearrangement joins TRBV6-1 to TRBJ1-3, with no clear D. The length of the CDR3 is 15 residues. Trimming cost V 7 bases and J 0 bases, with 13 bases left between them. From germline, CDR1 is MNHNS and CDR2 SASEGT.

This clonotype was found many times. The V gene is TRBV20-1, the J gene TRBJ1-1; 8 nucleotides match TRBD1. The J segment lost 5 bases and the V segment lost 3 bases, leaving 11 bases of the junction unmatched. Germline V gene sequence: CDR1 DFQATT, CDR2 SNEGSKA (reference sequence). The CDR3 is 15 amino acids. The CDR3 DNA reads as TGCAGTGCTAGTGGAGCAGGGGGCGCCGGAACTGAAGCTTTCTTT. Translated: CSASGAGGAGTEAFF.

This clonotype was seen at least ten times. The gene calls are TRBV24-1 and TRBJ2-1, with D perhaps TRBD1 (6 bases). CDR3 size: 13 residues. Looked up from germline, CDR1 is KGHDR and CDR2 is SFDVKD. The V gene lost 6 bases and the J gene lost 3 bases, with 8 bases spanning the gap. The CDR3 is CATSLTGYNEQFF. The DNA of the CDR3 is TGTGCCACCAGTCTGACAGGCTACAATGAGCAGTTCTTC.